One and the same sample provided the 10 T cell receptor beta chains below, sequenced in a study of CD8+ T cells in alopecia areata. Treatment here: oral pan-JAK inhibitor, 5-10 mg twice daily. Investigators isolated RNA and reverse transcribed it into cDNA to act as the sequencing template. Assay: immunoSEQ multiplex PCR; the TCRdb copy retains only in-frame clones and omits some. The sample holds 110,000 or so clones, around 58% seen once. The starting material was CD8+ T cells sorted from blood, obtained at week 4, from a patient treated with tofacitinib. Every receptor here comes from a human donor with alopecia areata.

This clone occurred once. The genes are TRBV6-5 and TRBJ2-5; D is uncertain. CDR1 and CDR2 from the germline V gene are MNHEY and SVGAGI. The V end was cut by 6 bases, the J end by 5 bases, with 13 bases between. The CDR3 spans 13 residues. CDR3 protein: CASRNPSPETQYF. CDR3 nucleotide sequence: TGTGCCAGCAGGAACCCCTCGCCGGAGACCCAGTACTTC.

Only a few counts were recorded for this clone. The V gene is TRBV27, the J gene TRBJ2-5; 7 bases align to TRBD1. CDR3 length equals 15 residues. The trim removed 0 bases at V and 2 bases at J, leaving 3 bases unmatched. The V gene's germline CDR1 is MNHEY and CDR2 SMNVEV (reference sequence). The CDR3 is CASSLSTGLQETQYF. CDR3 DNA sequence: TGTGCCAGCAGTTTATCGACAGGGTTACAAGAGACCCAGTACTTC.

The chain uses TRBV2 and TRBJ2-5, with a tentative D call TRBD2 (5 bases). In germline, CDR1 is SNHLY, CDR2 FYNNEI. This CDR3 spans 13 amino acids. V lost 8 bases and J 4 bases, leaving 14 bases between the germline ends. CDR3 residues: CASGEEGRETQYF. Written as DNA, the CDR3 is TGTGCCAGCGGGGAAGAGGGCAGAGAGACCCAGTACTTC.

CDR3 sequence: CAWRSIYGYTF. The CDR3 bases are TGTGCCTGGAGGTCAATTTATGGCTACACCTTC. The chain uses TRBV30 and TRBJ1-2, with D unclear. Trimming removed 3 bases at V and 5 bases at J, with 7 bases between. Germline lookup yields CDR1 GTSNPN and CDR2 SVGIG (reference sequence). This CDR3 has 11 residues.

This clone was observed a few times. The chain employs TRBV5-1 and TRBJ1-1; no firm D call. The length of the CDR3 is 17 residues. V lost 4 bases and J 0 bases, leaving 19 bases between the germline ends. Germline V gene lookup returns CDR1 SGHRS and CDR2 YFSETQ. The CDR3 spells CASSPSSLGQLNTEAFF. Written as DNA, the CDR3 is TGCGCCAGCAGCCCCAGCAGCTTGGGCCAGCTGAACACTGAAGCTTTCTTT.

V gene TRBV5-6 combines with J gene TRBJ2-5, with 8 bases that match TRBD2. The J segment lost 3 bases and the V segment lost 10 bases, leaving 8 bases of the junction unmatched. Germline CDR1 reads SGHDT; CDR2 reads YYEEEE. This CDR3 spans 13 amino acids. CDR3: CAPAPLAEETQYF. CDR3 in DNA: TGTGCCCCAGCGCCACTAGCGGAAGAGACCCAGTACTTC.

This chain links TRBV29-1 with TRBJ1-1; D gene uncertain. The CDR3 is made up of 13 amino acids. The germline gives CDR1 SQVTM, CDR2 ANQGSEA. Trimming stripped 2 bases from V and 4 bases from J, with 11 bases between. The CDR3 spells CSVEIAASTEAFF. CDR3 nucleotide sequence: TGCAGCGTTGAAATAGCGGCTTCCACTGAAGCTTTCTTT.

J is TRBJ2-7 and V is TRBV27; D is uncertain. Germline V gene lookup returns CDR1 MNHEY and CDR2 SMNVEV (reference sequence). This CDR3 comprises 16 residues. The V end lost 4 bases, the J end lost 0 bases, and 16 bases lay between the germline ends. CDR3 loop: CASSSETGKSSYEQYF. CDR3 nucleotide sequence: TGTGCCAGCAGTTCAGAGACGGGTAAGAGCTCCTACGAGCAGTACTTC.

In this sample, this clone turned up a few times. The V call is TRBV29-1, the J call TRBJ2-1; tentatively, D is TRBD1 (6 bases). The length of the CDR3 is 14 residues. Trimming cost V 5 bases and J 3 bases, with 14 bases left between them. In germline, CDR1 is SQVTM, CDR2 ANQGSEA. CDR3 nucleotides: TGCAGCGTTTTGAGGACAGAAATCTACAATGAGCAGTTCTTC. It yields the protein CSVLRTEIYNEQFF.

This clone was detected a few times. This sequence joins TRBV5-6 and TRBJ1-1; D perhaps matches TRBD1 (5 bases). Per the germline V gene, CDR1 is SGHDT and CDR2 is YYEEEE. V lost 2 bases to trimming and J lost 4 bases, with 9 bases between them. The CDR3 covers 13 residues. CDR3 nucleotide sequence: TGTGCCAGCAGCTTAAGGGGAGTCACTGAAGCTTTCTTT. Its translation is CASSLRGVTEAFF.